This T cell receptor beta chain was sequenced in a study of post-analysis software for immune sequencing data. The study, taken as a whole, reports: Versus controls, multiple sclerosis patients showed significantly lower diversity (normalized Chao1). Controls showed lower frequencies than patients for roughly 5 TRBV segments, and TRBV5-6, TRBV5-1 and TRBV20-1 were among these.

The germline gives CDR1 SEHNR, CDR2 FQNEAQ (reference sequence). Trimming cost V 5 bases and J 3 bases, with 17 bases left between them. CDR3 length equals 16 residues. With regard to this clonotype: The antigen is unknown.

Built from TCR beta cDNA, the libraries had unique molecular identifiers in them. TCRdb processed the PCR reads anew with MiXCR; each CDR3 protein has one entry. Counted here are about 400,000 distinct CDR3 sequences, around a third occurring once; the ten biggest clones make up over 10%. Sequenced input: blood. The clonotype originates from a girl between 5 and 17 years old with multiple sclerosis. The chain combines TRBV7-9 with TRBJ2-1, with D unresolved. The CDR3 DNA reads TGTGCCAGCAGCGTACCCGACCCCCATCGCTACAATGAGCAGTTCTTC. This encodes CASSVPDPHRYNEQFF.